The clone carrying this TCR beta chain occurred a few times. The V gene's germline CDR1 is SQVTM and CDR2 ANQGSEA. Losses at the gene ends were 4 bases for V and 8 bases for J; bases not matched to a gene: 11. The CDR3 sequence is 14 residues long. The sample comes from a study of T-cell reconstitution after alpha-beta-depleted transplantation in children. The TCRbeta library was prepared with unique molecular identifiers. TCRdb reprocessed the PCR reads with MiXCR, giving one entry per CDR3 protein. The data contain over 400,000 distinct CDR3 sequences, around 12% of them seen just once; the ten biggest clones take up approximately 5.4%.

This specimen consisted of PBMCs from the stem cell graft donor, obtained from the stem cell graft. This clonotype was obtained from a human donor who donated a stem cell graft to a child with combined immunodeficiency. The chain links TRBV29-1 to TRBJ2-1; 7 positions match TRBD2. As DNA, the CDR3 is TGCAGCGTTGCGGAAGGGAGGGAGTTCGATGAGCAGTTCTTC. Protein product: CSVAEGREFDEQFF.